Listed below are T cell receptor beta chains from one sample, sequenced in a study of CD8 T cells in ankylosing spondylitis. TCRdb reprocessed the 5' RACE reads with MiXCR, giving one entry per CDR3 protein. The table includes under 55,000 distinct CDR3 sequences, about 7% detected once. The sample consisted of blood, either unsorted or a sorted T cell fraction (not recorded which). The receptors come from a female donor with ankylosing spondylitis or in good health (not recorded which). The CDR3 runs from the conserved cysteine through the conserved F or W. The D gene is left open where the match is weak. Not every row has a clone size; where given, it reads once, few, many or a size class.

v_gene	d_gene	abundance	j_gene	CDR3aa	CDR3nt
TRBV6-6	NA	many	TRBJ1-1	CAGKGLNTEAFF	TGTGCCGGTAAAGGATTGAACACTGAAGCTTTCTTT
TRBV12-3/TRBV12-4	NA	once	TRBJ2-5	CASSLSLASGETQYF	TGTGCCAGCAGTTTGAGCCTAGCTTCGGGAGAGACCCAGTACTTC
TRBV11-2	NA	many	TRBJ2-3	CASSLAYGFTDTQYF	TGTGCCAGCAGCTTAGCCTATGGTTTCACAGATACGCAGTATTTT
TRBV5-1	TRBD1	many	TRBJ1-2	CASSFGQGYGYTF	TGCGCCAGCAGCTTTGGACAGGGGTATGGCTACACCTTC
TRBV20-1	NA	many	TRBJ2-1	CSAEYNEQFF	TGCAGTGCAGAATACAATGAGCAGTTCTTC
TRBV18	TRBD1	many	TRBJ2-7	CASSPDREEQYF	TGTGCCAGCTCACCCGACAGGGAGGAGCAGTACTTC
TRBV10-3	NA	many	TRBJ2-6	CAISEGYSFKNSGANVLTF	TGTGCCATCAGTGAGGGTTACAGCTTCAAGAACTCTGGGGCCAACGTCCTGACTTTC
TRBV5-1	NA	many	TRBJ1-4	CASSRGGSTNEKLFF	TGCGCCAGCAGCCGGGGTGGAAGCACTAATGAAAAACTGTTTTTT
TRBV11-2	NA	many	TRBJ2-7	CASSMRDYEQYF	TGTGCCAGCAGCATGCGGGACTACGAGCAGTACTTC
TRBV29-1	NA	NA	TRBJ2-7	CSVRQTYEQYF	TGCAGCGTCCGACAGACCTACGAGCAGTACTTC
TRBV7-2	NA	NA	TRBJ2-3	CASSPFWAGARDTQYF	TGTGCCAGCAGCCCATTTTGGGCGGGGGCCAGGGATACGCAGTATTTT
TRBV12-3/TRBV12-4	NA	many	TRBJ1-2	CASTPDGGPRGYTF	TGTGCCAGCACTCCGGACGGAGGCCCTCGGGGCTACACCTTC
TRBV14	NA	many	TRBJ1-2	CASSQEEWRIENYGYTF	TGTGCCAGCAGCCAAGAGGAGTGGCGAATCGAGAACTATGGCTACACCTTC
TRBV6-5	NA	many	TRBJ2-5	CASSHRETQYF	TGTGCCAGCAGCCACCGGGAGACCCAGTACTTC
TRBV13	TRBD1	many	TRBJ2-5	CASSLDPLPVDRVNQETQYF	TGTGCCAGCAGCTTAGACCCCCTCCCCGTGGACAGGGTTAACCAAGAGACCCAGTACTTC
TRBV5-1	TRBD2	many	TRBJ2-3	CASSLVPPASGGTDTQYF	TGCGCCAGCAGCTTGGTCCCCCCAGCTAGCGGGGGCACAGATACGCAGTATTTT
TRBV5-6	NA	many	TRBJ1-3	CASSLSGGNFGGNTIYF	TGTGCCAGCAGCTTATCTGGGGGGAACTTCGGGGGAAACACCATATATTTT
TRBV20-1	NA	many	TRBJ1-1	CSATGHENTEAFF	TGCAGTGCTACAGGACACGAGAACACTGAAGCTTTCTTT
TRBV18	NA	many	TRBJ2-2	CASSPSTGRSTGELFF	TGTGCCAGCTCACCGTCAACAGGGCGGAGCACCGGGGAGCTGTTTTTT
TRBV6-5	NA	few	TRBJ2-1	CASAGDYNEQFF	TGTGCCAGCGCAGGGGATTACAATGAGCAGTTCTTC
TRBV2	NA	many	TRBJ1-5	CASKPGGLSLYSNQPQHF	TGTGCCAGCAAGCCGGGAGGACTGTCCCTTTATAGCAATCAGCCCCAGCATTTT
TRBV5-1	TRBD1	many	TRBJ2-5	CASRPTGDQETQYF	TGCGCCAGCAGACCGACAGGGGACCAAGAGACCCAGTACTTC
TRBV4-3	NA	many	TRBJ1-4	CASSHRQPAEKLFF	TGCGCCAGCAGCCATCGACAGCCGGCAGAAAAACTGTTTTTT
TRBV10-2	NA	many	TRBJ1-1	CASSVQGITEAFF	TGCGCCAGCAGTGTACAGGGCATCACTGAAGCTTTCTTT
TRBV20-1	TRBD1	many	TRBJ1-6	CSALGQGDSPLHF	TGCAGTGCTCTAGGACAGGGGGATTCACCCCTCCACTTT
TRBV5-6	TRBD1	many	TRBJ2-1	CASSLAGTGQNEQFF	TGTGCCAGCAGCTTGGCCGGGACAGGGCAGAATGAGCAGTTCTTC
TRBV20-1	TRBD2	many	TRBJ2-3	CSAAHWASGADTQYF	TGCAGTGCTGCCCACTGGGCTAGCGGGGCTGATACGCAGTATTTT
TRBV3-1	NA	many	TRBJ2-7	CASSQEPSEQYF	TGTGCCAGCAGCCAAGAGCCAAGCGAGCAGTACTTC
TRBV6-5	NA	many	TRBJ1-6	CASSYWGAVNSPLHF	TGTGCCAGCAGTTATTGGGGGGCAGTTAATTCACCCCTCCACTTT
TRBV24-1	NA	many	TRBJ2-2	CATSGSVGSNNGELFF	TGTGCCACCAGTGGGAGCGTAGGGAGCAACAACGGGGAGCTGTTTTTT
TRBV20-1	NA	few	TRBJ2-7	CSARVPTAGSIDLGEQYF	TGCAGTGCTAGAGTCCCCACGGCAGGCAGCATCGACCTCGGCGAGCAGTACTTC
TRBV11-2	TRBD1	NA	TRBJ1-3	CASSLEDRVKNTIYF	TGTGCCAGCAGCTTAGAAGACAGGGTCAAAAACACCATATATTTT
TRBV5-1	NA	many	TRBJ1-5	CASSLAGQGHQPQHF	TGCGCCAGCAGCTTGGCCGGCCAGGGGCATCAGCCCCAGCATTTT
TRBV5-5	NA	many	TRBJ1-3	CASSLAWTAGNTIYF	TGTGCCAGCAGCTTAGCCTGGACGGCCGGAAACACCATATATTTT
TRBV5-1	NA	many	TRBJ1-5	CASSWDPNQPQHF	TGCGCCAGCAGCTGGGACCCCAATCAGCCCCAGCATTTT
TRBV20-1	NA	many	TRBJ2-3	CSANMPGATDTQYF	TGCAGTGCTAATATGCCGGGGGCCACAGATACGCAGTATTTT
TRBV12-3/TRBV12-4	NA	many	TRBJ1-6	CASRVQGINSPLHF	TGTGCCAGCAGGGTACAGGGCATCAATTCACCCCTCCACTTT
TRBV10-3	NA	NA	TRBJ2-3	CAISGRGTSTDTQYF	TGTGCCATCAGTGGTCGGGGGACTAGCACAGATACGCAGTATTTT
TRBV4-3	TRBD2	many	TRBJ2-1	CASSQDRIAGGLGNEQFF	TGCGCCAGCAGCCAAGACCGAATAGCGGGGGGGCTGGGTAATGAGCAGTTCTTC
TRBV11-1	NA	NA	TRBJ2-7	CASSPRTGTIHSIGYEQYF	TGTGCCAGCAGCCCACGGACAGGGACTATCCATTCTATAGGCTACGAGCAGTACTTC
TRBV4-1	TRBD1	many	TRBJ2-2	CASSQVTGGTGGGELFF	TGCGCCAGCAGCCAAGTCACCGGGGGTACAGGGGGCGGGGAGCTGTTTTTT